This TCR beta chain was identified during a study of control samples from healthy donors and cancer patients. Assay used: immunoSEQ multiplex PCR; TCRdb lists only in-frame clones, some missing. The sample shows roughly 80,000 clones, about nine tenths of them seen only once. V was clipped by 0 bases and J by 7 bases, with 9 bases between them. This CDR3 contains 14 residues. Germline CDR1 is LGHNA and CDR2 is YNFKEQ. The specimen was blood. The rearrangement uses TRBV4-2 and TRBJ1-4; D unclear. The TCR sequence derives from a man aged 45-65 years in good health. The CDR3 reads CASSQDVKTEKLFF. CDR3 DNA: TGTGCCAGCAGCCAAGATGTCAAGACTGAAAAACTGTTTTTT.